The clone carrying this T cell receptor beta chain occurred once. Data came from immunoSEQ multiplex PCR; TCRdb stores just in-frame clones and leaves some out. Of some 150,000 clones listed, roughly 76% are singletons. This specimen comes from a study of blood T cell repertoires in COVID-19. Background on the study: COVID-19 samples, acute and convalescent, were from the United States, Italy and Spain. Sources were T cells, B-cell-depleted T cells, or PBMCs; the material itself was cDNA or gDNA.

This TCR came from a human donor with acute or convalescent COVID-19. The donor label of this sample is uncertain. Source material: peripheral blood.

CDR3 sequence: CASSLYLAGEQFF. The CDR3 DNA follows: TGTGCCAGCAGCTTATACCTAGCGGGGGAGCAGTTCTTC. J is TRBJ2-1 and V is TRBV7-9; TRBD2 agrees at 9 bases. Trimming cost V 2 bases and J 10 bases; bases outside gene matches: 3. CDR1 is SEHNR and CDR2 is FQNEAQ in the germline V gene (reference sequence). The CDR3 has 13 residues.